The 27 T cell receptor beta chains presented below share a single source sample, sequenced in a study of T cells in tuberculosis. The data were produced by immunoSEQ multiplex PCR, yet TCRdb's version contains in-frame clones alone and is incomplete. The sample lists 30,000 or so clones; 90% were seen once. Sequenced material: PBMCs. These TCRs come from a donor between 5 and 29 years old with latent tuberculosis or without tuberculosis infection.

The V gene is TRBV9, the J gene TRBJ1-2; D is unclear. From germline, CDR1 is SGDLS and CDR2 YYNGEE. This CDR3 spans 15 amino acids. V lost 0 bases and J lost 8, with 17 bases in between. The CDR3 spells CASSVEPGSPSGYTF. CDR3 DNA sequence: TGTGCCAGCAGCGTAGAACCAGGTTCACCGAGCGGCTACACCTTC.

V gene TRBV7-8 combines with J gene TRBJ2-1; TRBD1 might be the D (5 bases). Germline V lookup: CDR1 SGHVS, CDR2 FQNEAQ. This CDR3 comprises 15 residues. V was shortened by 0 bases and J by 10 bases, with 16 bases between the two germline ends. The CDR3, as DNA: TGTGCCAGCAGCTTAGCAGGGGTGGGTATGGTCGAGCAGTTCTTC. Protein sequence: CASSLAGVGMVEQFF. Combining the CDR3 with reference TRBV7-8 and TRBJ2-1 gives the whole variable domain GAGVSQSPRYKVAKRGQDVALRCDPISGHVSLFWYQQALGQGPEFLTYFQNEAQLDKSGLPSDRFFAERPEGSVSTLKIQRTQQEDSAVYLCASSLAGVGMVEQFFGPGTRLTVL.

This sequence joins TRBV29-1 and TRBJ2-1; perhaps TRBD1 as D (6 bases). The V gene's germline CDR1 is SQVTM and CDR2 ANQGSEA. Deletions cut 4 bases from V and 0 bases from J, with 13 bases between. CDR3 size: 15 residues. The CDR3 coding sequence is TGCAGCGTTGGGGCCGGGACACACTCCTACAATGAGCAGTTCTTC. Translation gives CSVGAGTHSYNEQFF.

The CDR3 is CASSSVSAGAEAFF. CDR3 sequence (DNA): TGTGCCAGTAGTAGCGTCTCGGCGGGGGCTGAAGCTTTCTTT. The J gene is TRBJ1-1, the V gene TRBV19, with a tentative D call TRBD1 (5 bases). The CDR3 consists of 14 residues. Germline V CDR1 and CDR2: LNHDA, SQIVND (reference sequence). The V and J ends lost 4 bases and 6 bases respectively, with 15 bases between them.

CDR3 bases: TGTGCCAGCAGCTTAGTCTACAATTCACCCCTCCACTTT. This encodes CASSLVYNSPLHF. This chain links TRBV11-2 with TRBJ1-6; D is unclear. Trimming cost V 1 base and J 7 bases, with 5 bases left between them. The germline V gene encodes CDR1 SGHAT and CDR2 FQNNGV. The CDR3 covers 13 residues.

Written as DNA, the CDR3 is TGTGCCAGCAGCTACGGACAGGGTCCCTACGAGCAGTACTTC. Protein product: CASSYGQGPYEQYF. The chain is built from TRBV5-6 and TRBJ2-7; TRBD1 aligns across 8 bases. Germline V CDR1 and CDR2: SGHDT, YYEEEE. The CDR3 spans 14 residues. V gave up 3 bases and J gave up 2 bases; unmatched junction bases: 4.

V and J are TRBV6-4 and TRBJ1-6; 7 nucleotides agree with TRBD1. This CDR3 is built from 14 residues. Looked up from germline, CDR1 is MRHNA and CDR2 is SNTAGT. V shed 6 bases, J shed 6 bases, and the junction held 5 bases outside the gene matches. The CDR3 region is CASSSGTVNSPLHF. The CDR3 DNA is TGTGCCAGCAGCTCCGGGACAGTTAATTCACCCCTCCACTTT.

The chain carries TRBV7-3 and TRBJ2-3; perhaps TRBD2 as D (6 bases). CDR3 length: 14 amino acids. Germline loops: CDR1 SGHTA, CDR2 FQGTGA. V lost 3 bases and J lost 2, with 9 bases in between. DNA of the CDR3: TGTGCCAGCAGCTTCTCGCGGGACACAGATACGCAGTATTTT. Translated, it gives CASSFSRDTDTQYF.

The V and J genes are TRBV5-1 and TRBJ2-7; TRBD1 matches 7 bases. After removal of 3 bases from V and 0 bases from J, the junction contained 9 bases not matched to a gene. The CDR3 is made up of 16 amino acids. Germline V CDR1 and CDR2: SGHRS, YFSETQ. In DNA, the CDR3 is TGCGCCAGCAGCTACAGGGGAAACCTTCCCTCCTACGAGCAGTACTTC. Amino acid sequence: CASSYRGNLPSYEQYF.

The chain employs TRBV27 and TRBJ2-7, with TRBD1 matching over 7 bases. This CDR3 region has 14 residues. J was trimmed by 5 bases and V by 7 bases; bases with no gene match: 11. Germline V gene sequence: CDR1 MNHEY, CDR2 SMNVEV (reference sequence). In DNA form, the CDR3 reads TGTGCCAGCACCCAACGACAGGGTTTCCACGAGCAGTACTTC. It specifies CASTQRQGFHEQYF.

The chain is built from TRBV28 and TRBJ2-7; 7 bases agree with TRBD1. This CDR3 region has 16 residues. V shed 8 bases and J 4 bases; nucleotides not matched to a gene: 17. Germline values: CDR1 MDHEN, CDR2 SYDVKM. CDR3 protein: CASSERQGMKWYEQYF. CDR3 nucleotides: TGTGCCAGCTCAGAGAGACAGGGAATGAAGTGGTACGAGCAGTACTTC.

DNA for the CDR3: TGTGCCAGCAGCTTGGCATTTAAGAGGAGCTCCTATAATTCACCCCTCCACTTT. This translates into CASSLAFKRSSYNSPLHF. The chain recombines TRBV5-6 with TRBJ1-6, with D unclear. This CDR3 has 18 residues. V was pared by 0 bases and J by 0 bases, with 13 bases between. Per the germline V gene, CDR1 is SGHDT and CDR2 is YYEEEE.

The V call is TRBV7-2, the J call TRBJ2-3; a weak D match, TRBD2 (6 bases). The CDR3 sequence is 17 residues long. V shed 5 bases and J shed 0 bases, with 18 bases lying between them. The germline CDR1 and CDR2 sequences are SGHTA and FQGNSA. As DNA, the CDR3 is TGTGCCAGCAGCGGGAGAGGGACTTCCCCTAGCACAGATACGCAGTATTTT. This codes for CASSGRGTSPSTDTQYF.

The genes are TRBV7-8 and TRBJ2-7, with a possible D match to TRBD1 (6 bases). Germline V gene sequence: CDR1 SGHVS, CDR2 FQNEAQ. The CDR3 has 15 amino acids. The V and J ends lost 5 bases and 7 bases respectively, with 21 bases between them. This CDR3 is CASSPQQGVGLEQYF. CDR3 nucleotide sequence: TGTGCCAGCAGCCCCCAACAGGGCGTAGGATTAGAGCAGTACTTC.

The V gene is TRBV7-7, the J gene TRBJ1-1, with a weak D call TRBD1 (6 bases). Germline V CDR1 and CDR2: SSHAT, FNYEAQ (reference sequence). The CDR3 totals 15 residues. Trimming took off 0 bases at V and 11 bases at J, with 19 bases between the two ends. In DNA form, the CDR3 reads TGTGCCAGCAGCTTAGCCCCGGGACAATTCCTGGGGGCTTTCTTT. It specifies CASSLAPGQFLGAFF.

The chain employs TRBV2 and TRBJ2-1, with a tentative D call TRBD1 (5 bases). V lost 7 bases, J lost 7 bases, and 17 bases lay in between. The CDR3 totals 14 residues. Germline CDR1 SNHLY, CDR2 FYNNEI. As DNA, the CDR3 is TGTGCCAGCACGGTAAGGCAGGGAATAAATGAGCAGTTCTTC. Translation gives CASTVRQGINEQFF.

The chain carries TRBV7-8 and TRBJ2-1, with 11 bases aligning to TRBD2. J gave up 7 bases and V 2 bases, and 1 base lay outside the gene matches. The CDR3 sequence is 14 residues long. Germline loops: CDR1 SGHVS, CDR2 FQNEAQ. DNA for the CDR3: TGTGCCAGCAGCTTAACTAGCGGGGGAAATGAGCAGTTCTTC. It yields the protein CASSLTSGGNEQFF.

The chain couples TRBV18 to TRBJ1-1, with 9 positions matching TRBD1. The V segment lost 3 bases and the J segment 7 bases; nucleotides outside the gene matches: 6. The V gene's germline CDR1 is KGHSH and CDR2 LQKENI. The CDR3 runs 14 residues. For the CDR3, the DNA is TGTGCCAGCTCACCCACAGGGGGCGTCGGTGAAGCTTTCTTT. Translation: CASSPTGGVGEAFF.

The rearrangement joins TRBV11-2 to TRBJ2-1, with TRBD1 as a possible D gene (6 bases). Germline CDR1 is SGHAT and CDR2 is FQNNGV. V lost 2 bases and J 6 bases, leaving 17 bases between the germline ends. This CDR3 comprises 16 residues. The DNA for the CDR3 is TGTGCCAGCAGCTTACGGTATCAGGGGTCTGGCAATGAGCAGTTCTTC. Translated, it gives CASSLRYQGSGNEQFF. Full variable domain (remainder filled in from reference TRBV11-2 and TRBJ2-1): EAGVAQSPRYKIIEKRQSVAFWCNPISGHATLYWYQQILGQGPKLLIQFQNNGVVDDSQLPKDRFSAERLKGVDSTLKIQPAKLEDSAVYLCASSLRYQGSGNEQFFGPGTRLTVL.

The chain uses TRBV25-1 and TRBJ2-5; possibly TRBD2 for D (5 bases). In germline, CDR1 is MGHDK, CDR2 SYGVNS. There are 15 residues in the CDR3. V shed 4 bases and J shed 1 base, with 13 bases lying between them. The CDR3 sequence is CASSGTDSFQETQYF. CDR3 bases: TGTGCCAGCAGTGGCACGGACTCATTCCAAGAGACCCAGTACTTC. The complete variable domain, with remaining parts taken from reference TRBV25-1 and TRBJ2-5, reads EADIYQTPRYLVIGTGKKITLECSQTMGHDKMYWYQQDPGMELHLIHYSYGVNSTEKGDLSSESTVSRIRTEHFPLTLESARPSHTSQYLCASSGTDSFQETQYFGPGTRLLVL.

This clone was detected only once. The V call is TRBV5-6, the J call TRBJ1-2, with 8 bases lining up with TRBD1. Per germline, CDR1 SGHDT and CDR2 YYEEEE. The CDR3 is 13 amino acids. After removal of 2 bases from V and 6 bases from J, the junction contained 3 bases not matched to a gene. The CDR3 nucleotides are TGTGCCAGCAGCTTCCGACAGGGGAATGGCTACACCTTC. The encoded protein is CASSFRQGNGYTF.

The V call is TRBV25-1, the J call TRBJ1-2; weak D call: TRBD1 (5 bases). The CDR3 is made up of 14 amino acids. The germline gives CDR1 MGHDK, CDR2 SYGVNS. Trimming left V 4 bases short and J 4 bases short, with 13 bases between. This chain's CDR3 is CASSAGHLLYGYTF. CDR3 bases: TGTGCCAGCAGTGCCGGACACCTGCTCTATGGCTACACCTTC.

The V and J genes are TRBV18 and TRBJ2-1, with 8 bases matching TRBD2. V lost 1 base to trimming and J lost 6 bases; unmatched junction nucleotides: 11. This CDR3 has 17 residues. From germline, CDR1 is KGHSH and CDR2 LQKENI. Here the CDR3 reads CASSPRGAGGPINEQFF. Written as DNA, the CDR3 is TGTGCCAGCTCACCACGCGGGGCGGGGGGCCCCATCAATGAGCAGTTCTTC.

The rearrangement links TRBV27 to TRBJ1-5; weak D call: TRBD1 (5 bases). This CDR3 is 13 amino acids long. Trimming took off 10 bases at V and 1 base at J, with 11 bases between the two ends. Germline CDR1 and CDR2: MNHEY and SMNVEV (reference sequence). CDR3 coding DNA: TGTGCCACCTCGGACAAGAGCAATCAGCCCCAGCATTTT. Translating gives CATSDKSNQPQHF.

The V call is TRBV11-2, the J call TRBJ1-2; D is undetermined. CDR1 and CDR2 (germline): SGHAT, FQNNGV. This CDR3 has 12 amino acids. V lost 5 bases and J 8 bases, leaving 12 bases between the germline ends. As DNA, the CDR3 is TGTGCCAGCAGCCCGCCGCTTGGCGGCTACACCTTC. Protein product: CASSPPLGGYTF.

In nucleotides, the CDR3 is TGTGCCAGCAGCCAAGACAGGAAAGCTTTCTTT. Residues: CASSQDRKAFF. The chain uses TRBV4-2 and TRBJ1-1; D is unclear. Germline V lookup: CDR1 LGHNA, CDR2 YNFKEQ. The CDR3 sequence is 11 residues long. V was trimmed by 0 bases and J by 9 bases, leaving 5 bases between them.

The CDR3 sequence is CASSNSGGAGGEQFF. The CDR3 DNA sequence: TGTGCCAGTAGTAATAGCGGGGGGGCCGGTGGTGAGCAGTTCTTC. The gene calls are TRBV19 and TRBJ2-1, with TRBD2 matching over 11 bases. Germline lookup yields CDR1 LNHDA and CDR2 SQIVND (reference sequence). V was pared by 4 bases and J by 9 bases, with 8 bases of the junction left unmatched. The CDR3 contains 15 residues.